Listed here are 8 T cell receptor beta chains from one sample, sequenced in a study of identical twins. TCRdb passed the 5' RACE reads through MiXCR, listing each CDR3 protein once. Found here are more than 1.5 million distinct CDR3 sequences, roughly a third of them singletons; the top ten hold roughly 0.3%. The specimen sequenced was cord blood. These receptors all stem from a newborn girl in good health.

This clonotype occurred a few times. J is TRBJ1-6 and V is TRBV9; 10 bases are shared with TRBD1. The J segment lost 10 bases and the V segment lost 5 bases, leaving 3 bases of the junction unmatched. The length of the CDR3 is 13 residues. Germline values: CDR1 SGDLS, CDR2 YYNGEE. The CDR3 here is CASRGTGDSPLHF. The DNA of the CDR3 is TGTGCCAGCAGGGGGACAGGGGACTCACCCCTCCACTTT.

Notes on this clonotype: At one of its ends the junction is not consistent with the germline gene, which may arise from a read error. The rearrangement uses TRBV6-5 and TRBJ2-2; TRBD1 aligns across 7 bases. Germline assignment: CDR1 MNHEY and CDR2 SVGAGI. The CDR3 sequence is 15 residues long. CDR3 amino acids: CASTYDRANTGELFF. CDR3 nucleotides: TGTGCCAGCACTTACGACAGGGCGAACACCGGGGAGCTGTTTTTT.

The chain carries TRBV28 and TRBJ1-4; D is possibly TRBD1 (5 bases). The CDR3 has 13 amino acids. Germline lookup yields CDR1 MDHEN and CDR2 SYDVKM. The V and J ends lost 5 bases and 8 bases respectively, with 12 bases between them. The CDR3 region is CASSPGFAEKLFF. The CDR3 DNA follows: TGTGCCAGCAGTCCAGGGTTCGCGGAAAAACTGTTTTTT.

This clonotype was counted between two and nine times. The CDR3 DNA is TGTGCCAGCTCCAGATGGGGACTAGTCCAAGAGACCCAGTACTTC. Its protein is CASSRWGLVQETQYF. The chain has TRBV7-2 and TRBJ2-5, with TRBD2 identical over 8 bases. This CDR3 region has 15 residues. The germline CDR1 and CDR2 sequences are SGHTA and FQGNSA. The V gene end was trimmed by 8 bases and the J gene end by 1 base; junction bases not matched to a gene: 9.

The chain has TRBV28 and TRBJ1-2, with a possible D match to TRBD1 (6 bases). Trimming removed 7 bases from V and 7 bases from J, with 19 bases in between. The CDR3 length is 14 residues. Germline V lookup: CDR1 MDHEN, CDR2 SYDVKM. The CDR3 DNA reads TGTGCCAGCATTATATCCAGGGGATTAGGTGGCTACACCTTC. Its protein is CASIISRGLGGYTF.

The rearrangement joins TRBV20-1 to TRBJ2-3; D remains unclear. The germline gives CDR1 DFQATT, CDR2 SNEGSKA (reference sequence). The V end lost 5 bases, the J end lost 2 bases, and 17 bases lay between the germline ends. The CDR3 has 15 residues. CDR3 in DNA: TGCAGTGCTCTCCCCTCTCGACCCCACACAGATACGCAGTATTTT. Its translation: CSALPSRPHTDTQYF.

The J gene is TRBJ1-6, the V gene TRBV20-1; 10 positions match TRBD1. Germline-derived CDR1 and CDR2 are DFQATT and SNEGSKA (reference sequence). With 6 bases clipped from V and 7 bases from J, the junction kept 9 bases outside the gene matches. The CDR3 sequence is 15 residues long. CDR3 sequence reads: CSAKPSTGGNSPLHF. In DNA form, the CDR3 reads TGCAGTGCAAAGCCCTCGACAGGGGGCAATTCACCCCTCCACTTT.

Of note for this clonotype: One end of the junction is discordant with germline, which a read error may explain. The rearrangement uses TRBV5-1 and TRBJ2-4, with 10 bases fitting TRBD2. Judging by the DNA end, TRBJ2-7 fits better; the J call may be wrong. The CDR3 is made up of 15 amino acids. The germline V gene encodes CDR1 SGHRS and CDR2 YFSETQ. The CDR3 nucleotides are TGCGCCAGCGGCTTCCTAGCGGGAGTATCCTACGAGCAGTACTTC. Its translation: CASGFLAGVSYEQYF.